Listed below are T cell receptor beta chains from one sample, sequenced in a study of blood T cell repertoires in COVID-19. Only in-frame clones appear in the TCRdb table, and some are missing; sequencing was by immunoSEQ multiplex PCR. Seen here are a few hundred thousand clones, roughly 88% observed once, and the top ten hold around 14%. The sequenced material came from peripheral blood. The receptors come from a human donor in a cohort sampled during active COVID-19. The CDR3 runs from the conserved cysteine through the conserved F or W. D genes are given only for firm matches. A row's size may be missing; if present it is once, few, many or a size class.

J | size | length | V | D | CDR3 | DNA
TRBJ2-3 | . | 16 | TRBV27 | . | CASSPAGQSRTDTQYF | TGTGCCAGCAGTCCCGCGGGACAGTCCCGCACAGATACGCAGTATTTT
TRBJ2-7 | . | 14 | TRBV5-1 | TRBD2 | CASEPTGGSYEQYF | TGCGCCAGCGAACCGACGGGGGGCTCCTACGAGCAGTACTTC
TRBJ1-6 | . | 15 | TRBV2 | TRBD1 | CASRRTGGSGSPLHF | TGTGCCAGCCGACGGACAGGGGGATCAGGTTCACCCCTCCACTTT
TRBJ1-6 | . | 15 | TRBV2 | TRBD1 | CASSERTGVYSPLHF | TGTGCCAGCAGTGAACGGACAGGGGTTTACTCACCCCTCCACTTT
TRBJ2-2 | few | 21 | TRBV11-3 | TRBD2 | CASSLEGTSGRALSNTGELFF | TGTGCCAGCAGCTTAGAGGGGACTAGCGGGAGGGCCCTCTCGAACACCGGGGAGCTGTTTTTT
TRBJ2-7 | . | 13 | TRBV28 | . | CATRQVNLYEQYF | TGTGCCACCCGACAGGTTAACCTCTACGAGCAGTACTTC
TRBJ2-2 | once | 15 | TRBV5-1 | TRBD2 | CASSLGLSGTGELFF | TGCGCCAGCAGCTTGGGCCTTAGCGGGACCGGGGAGCTGTTTTTT
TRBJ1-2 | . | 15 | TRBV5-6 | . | CASSLYGGLFDGYTF | TGTGCCAGCAGCTTATACGGCGGGTTGTTCGATGGCTACACCTTC
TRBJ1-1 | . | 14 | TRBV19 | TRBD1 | CASSWTGVDTEAFF | TGTGCCAGTAGTTGGACAGGGGTGGACACTGAAGCTTTCTTT
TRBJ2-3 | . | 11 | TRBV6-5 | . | CASRTQDTQYF | TGTGCCAGCAGGACTCAAGATACGCAGTATTTT
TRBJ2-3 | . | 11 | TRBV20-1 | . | CGCSWQARLYF | TGCGGCTGCTCGTGGCAGGCACGCCTGTATTTT
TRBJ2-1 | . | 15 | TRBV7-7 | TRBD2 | CASSSVAGGNNEQFF | TGTGCCAGCAGCTCAGTAGCGGGAGGGAACAATGAGCAGTTCTTC
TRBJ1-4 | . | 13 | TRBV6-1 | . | CASSEQFNEKLFF | TGTGCCAGCAGTGAACAGTTTAATGAAAAACTGTTTTTT
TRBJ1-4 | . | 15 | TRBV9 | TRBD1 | CASTRTGSTNEKLFF | TGTGCCAGCACCCGGACAGGGTCAACTAATGAAAAACTGTTTTTT
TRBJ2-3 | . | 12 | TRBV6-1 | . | CASSESIDTQYF | TGTGCCAGCAGTGAAAGCATCGATACGCAGTATTTT
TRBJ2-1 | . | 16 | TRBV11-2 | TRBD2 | CASSARLAALYNEQFF | TGTGCCAGCAGCGCTAGACTAGCGGCTCTCTACAATGAGCAGTTCTTC